This T cell receptor beta chain was obtained from a study of shared clonotypes between healthy human individuals. CD45RO-negative cells were positively selected for CCR7, leaving out terminally differentiated effector memory CD45RA+ cells. Each subset's genomic DNA was shared equally among a number of immunoSEQ plates. Sequencing used immunoSEQ multiplex PCR; TCRdb keeps in-frame clones, though not all of them. The table includes about 2.1 million clones, over 85% detected once. This clone was detected only once. Its antigen is not known. Germline V lookup: CDR1 SGHRS, CDR2 YFSETQ. The CDR3 covers 17 residues. Trimming cost V 0 bases and J 7 bases; bases outside gene matches: 10. Study results and caveats: Rarefaction exposed incomplete sorted-subset sequencing despite large depth. In having few donors, the study represented limited genetic and exposure-history diversity.

This chain joins TRBV5-1 and TRBJ1-4, with 9 nucleotides matching TRBD1. This clonotype originated in a man between 18 and 29 years old in good health. Some clones in this sample may be carry-over from other donors' samples. Sequencing used naive CD8+ T cells from PBMCs. CDR3: CASSLGADRGWTEKLFF. The CDR3 nucleotides read TGCGCCAGCAGCTTGGGAGCGGACAGGGGTTGGACTGAAAAACTGTTTTTT.